The 32 T cell receptor beta chains reported below all come from one sample, sequenced in a study of T cell repertoires in ileal Crohn's disease. The protocol was immunoSEQ multiplex PCR, while the TCRdb copy is restricted to in-frame clones and leaves out a portion. The sample shows about 4,000 clones, more than 60% of them seen only once. Sequencing used ileal tissue. The source is an adult with Crohn's disease.

This chain uses TRBV4-1 with TRBJ2-2, with D possibly matching TRBD1 (5 bases). Germline CDR1 reads MGHRA; CDR2 reads YSYEKL. V was cut by 0 bases and J by 7 bases, with 9 bases left in between. The CDR3 is made up of 14 amino acids. CDR3 DNA: TGCGCCAGCAGCCAAGACAGGGTTAACGGGGAGCTGTTTTTT. Its protein product is CASSQDRVNGELFF.

This chain joins TRBV6-1 and TRBJ2-7, with a tentative D call TRBD1 (6 bases). The germline gives CDR1 MNHNS, CDR2 SASEGT. Trimming removed 3 bases at V and 2 bases at J, with 11 bases between. The CDR3 extends over 14 amino acids. CDR3 residues: CASSDWGRAYEQYF. The CDR3 region has the DNA TGTGCCAGCAGTGATTGGGGGCGTGCCTACGAGCAGTACTTC.

The V call is TRBV7-3, the J call TRBJ1-1, with D perhaps matching TRBD1 (6 bases). V was shortened by 5 bases and J by 6 bases, with 16 bases between the two germline ends. Looked up from germline, CDR1 is SGHTA and CDR2 is FQGTGA. This CDR3 is built from 14 residues. CDR3 DNA sequence: TGTGCCAGCAGCGCGTGGGGGGGGCTTTCTGAAGCTTTCTTT. Translating it yields CASSAWGGLSEAFF.

This CDR3 is CASRPSGPEGEQFF. Here the CDR3 DNA reads TGTGCCAGCAGACCTAGCGGCCCAGAGGGAGAGCAGTTCTTC. V is TRBV25-1 and J is TRBJ2-1; 7 bases fit TRBD2. CDR3 size: 14 residues. From germline, CDR1 is MGHDK and CDR2 SYGVNS. Trimming took 6 bases from V and 10 from J; bases not matched to a gene: 12.

The chain links TRBV6-5 to TRBJ2-7; TRBD1 might be the D (6 bases). V shed 0 bases and J shed 3 bases, with 9 bases lying between them. In germline, CDR1 is MNHEY, CDR2 SVGAGI. The CDR3 loop spans 14 amino acids. CDR3 nucleotide sequence: TGTGCCAGCAGTTACTCCCGGGACAACTACGAGCAGTACTTC. Translating it yields CASSYSRDNYEQYF.

The sample holds a few counts of this clone. The J gene is TRBJ1-6, the V gene TRBV7-9; no clear D. The CDR3 is made up of 14 amino acids. CDR1 is SEHNR and CDR2 is FQNEAQ in the germline V gene (reference sequence). V gave up 5 bases and J gave up 10 bases, with 15 bases separating them. CDR3 sequence reads: CASSLNGVYSPLHF. For the CDR3, the DNA is TGTGCCAGCAGCCTAAACGGGGTCTACTCACCCCTCCACTTT.

V and J are TRBV6-4 and TRBJ1-6, with 9 positions matching TRBD1. V gave up 4 bases and J gave up 9 bases; unmatched junction bases: 4. Germline lookup yields CDR1 MRHNA and CDR2 SNTAGT. CDR3 length: 14 amino acids. In DNA form, the CDR3 reads TGTGCCAGCAGTGCGGACAGGGGTGGTTCACCCCTCCACTTT. Protein sequence: CASSADRGGSPLHF.

This clone was recorded only once. The chain employs TRBV7-9 and TRBJ1-1; TRBD1 matches 7 bases. The CDR3 length is 13 residues. Trimming took 6 bases from V and 4 from J; bases not matched to a gene: 5. Germline loops: CDR1 SEHNR, CDR2 FQNEAQ (reference sequence). CDR3: CASSSAGGTEAFF. The CDR3 coding sequence is TGTGCCAGCAGTTCCGCAGGGGGCACTGAAGCTTTCTTT.

The rearrangement links TRBV19 to TRBJ1-6; 8 nucleotides align to TRBD1. Germline CDR1 LNHDA, CDR2 SQIVND (reference sequence). The CDR3 has 13 amino acids. Unmatched junction bases numbered 6, after V lost 10 bases and J lost 7 bases. Here the CDR3 reads CATADRENSPLHF. The CDR3 bases are TGTGCCACCGCGGACAGGGAGAATTCACCCCTCCACTTT.

This chain uses TRBV7-2 with TRBJ2-2, with D maybe TRBD1 (6 bases). Trimming left V 2 bases short and J 5 bases short, with 6 bases between. The CDR3 is made up of 13 amino acids. Looked up from germline, CDR1 is SGHTA and CDR2 is FQGNSA. The CDR3 reads CASSLRGTGELFF. Written as DNA, the CDR3 is TGTGCCAGCAGCTTAAGGGGGACCGGGGAGCTGTTTTTT.

The chain carries TRBV5-1 and TRBJ2-3, with TRBD2 identical over 9 bases. The V gene's germline CDR1 is SGHRS and CDR2 YFSETQ. This CDR3 contains 21 residues. Germline trimming cut 5 bases from V and 2 bases from J; bases unmatched to any gene: 24. The CDR3 nucleotides read TGCGCCAGCAGAGGTTTGCCAATACGAGCGGGAGGCGTGGCAAACACAGATACGCAGTATTTT. This sequence encodes CASRGLPIRAGGVANTDTQYF.

This chain connects TRBV5-3 to TRBJ1-1; D remains unclear. TRBV5-3 is designated an ORF whose function remains uncertain. The CDR3 consists of 13 residues. Trimming cost V 1 base and J 3 bases, with 7 bases left between them. The CDR3 protein is CARSLRTDTEAFF. CDR3 DNA: TGTGCCAGAAGCTTGCGCACTGACACTGAAGCTTTCTTT.

The chain links TRBV7-8 to TRBJ1-1; a possible D gene is TRBD1 (5 bases). The V gene's germline CDR1 is SGHVS and CDR2 FQNEAQ. Between the trimmed V and J ends, which lost 2 bases and 1 base, there was a span of 14 bases. The CDR3 runs to 16 residues. DNA for the CDR3: TGTGCCAGCAGCTTATCCAGGAGGGGACCGAACACTGAAGCTTTCTTT. This sequence encodes CASSLSRRGPNTEAFF.

The count of this clone is one. The rearrangement joins TRBV5-4 to TRBJ2-5; possibly TRBD1 for D (5 bases). The V gene's germline CDR1 is SGHNT and CDR2 YYREEE (reference sequence). The CDR3 length is 13 residues. Trimming stripped 1 base from V and 5 bases from J, with 9 bases between. The CDR3 loop is CASSLKGVETQYF. CDR3 in DNA: TGTGCCAGCAGCTTGAAAGGGGTTGAGACCCAGTACTTC.

The CDR3 region has the DNA TGTGCCAGCAGTCTCGACAGCTCCTACGAGCAGTACTTC. Translation gives CASSLDSSYEQYF. The chain employs TRBV27 and TRBJ2-7; D perhaps matches TRBD1 (5 bases). This CDR3 has 13 amino acids. Germline V lookup: CDR1 MNHEY, CDR2 SMNVEV (reference sequence). V was shortened by 5 bases and J by 0 bases, with 8 bases between the two germline ends.

The chain is built from TRBV19 and TRBJ2-7; 7 nucleotides align to TRBD1. The CDR3 totals 14 residues. Per the germline V gene, CDR1 is LNHDA and CDR2 is SQIVND (reference sequence). V trimming: 9 bases; J trimming: 3 bases; junction bases outside the gene matches: 11. CDR3 amino acids: CASSAGTALYEQYF. The CDR3 nucleotides are TGTGCCAGCAGTGCCGGGACAGCTCTCTACGAGCAGTACTTC.

The V gene is TRBV30, the J gene TRBJ2-7; TRBD2 is a possible D gene (6 bases). CDR1 GTSNPN and CDR2 SVGIG come from the germline V gene (reference sequence). This CDR3 has 12 amino acids. V was pared by 4 bases and J by 4 bases, with 11 bases between. The CDR3 here is CAWTTGRYEQYF. The CDR3 DNA reads TGTGCCTGGACCACGGGGAGGTACGAGCAGTACTTC.

The rearrangement uses TRBV27 and TRBJ1-2; the match to TRBD1 covers 8 bases. The CDR3 contains 13 residues. After removal of 0 bases from V and 8 bases from J, the junction contained 2 bases not matched to a gene. The germline gives CDR1 MNHEY, CDR2 SMNVEV (reference sequence). The CDR3 coding sequence is TGTGCCAGCAGTTTATCGACAGGGGAAGGCTACACCTTC. Its translation: CASSLSTGEGYTF.

The V gene is TRBV5-1, the J gene TRBJ2-7; 10 nucleotides line up with TRBD1. Trimming removed 4 bases from V and 4 bases from J; junction bases left unmatched: 8. There are 15 residues in the CDR3. From germline, CDR1 is SGHRS and CDR2 YFSETQ. The chain's CDR3 is CASSPRQGAEYEQYF. CDR3 nucleotides: TGCGCCAGCAGCCCCAGACAGGGGGCGGAATACGAGCAGTACTTC.

For this clone: The junction does not match germline at one end; this may be a read error. This rearrangement joins TRBV2 to TRBJ2-2, with 14 bases matching TRBD2. Germline V gene lookup returns CDR1 SNHLY and CDR2 FYNNEI. CDR3 length: 16 amino acids. The CDR3 DNA reads as TGTGCCAGCAGGCCGACTAGCGGGGGGGCCACCGGGGAGCTGGTTTTT. As protein: CASRPTSGGATGELVF.

The chain recombines TRBV7-3 with TRBJ1-6; tentative D call: TRBD1 (5 bases). V was cut by 11 bases and J by 5 bases, with 19 bases left in between. The germline CDR1 and CDR2 sequences are SGHTA and FQGTGA. The CDR3 is 15 amino acids. The CDR3 sequence: CARFHRDFHNSPLHF. CDR3 DNA sequence: TGTGCCCGTTTTCACCGGGACTTCCATAATTCACCCCTCCACTTT. Full variable domain (rest looked up from reference TRBV7-3 and TRBJ1-6): GAGVSQTPSNKVTEKGKYVELRCDPISGHTALYWYRQSLGQGPEFLIYFQGTGAADDSGLPNDRFFAVRPEGSVSTLKIQRTERGDSAVYLCARFHRDFHNSPLHFGNGTRLTVT.

The chain employs TRBV4-3 and TRBJ1-2, with D perhaps TRBD1 (6 bases). The CDR3 is made up of 13 amino acids. The V end lost 4 bases, the J end lost 8 bases, and 14 bases lay between the germline ends. From germline, CDR1 is LGHNA and CDR2 YSLEER. The CDR3 reads CASSPRTGGGYTF. The CDR3 nucleotides are TGCGCCAGCAGCCCCCGCACGGGGGGCGGCTACACCTTC.

The genes are TRBV5-1 and TRBJ2-5; 8 bases are shared with TRBD2. J gave up 3 bases and V 3 bases, and 16 bases lay outside the gene matches. The CDR3 sequence is 18 residues long. Per germline, CDR1 SGHRS and CDR2 YFSETQ. Here the CDR3 reads CASSWNGPGLGFEETQYF. Written as DNA, the CDR3 is TGCGCCAGCAGCTGGAATGGCCCGGGACTAGGTTTCGAAGAGACCCAGTACTTC.

This sequence joins TRBV5-1 and TRBJ2-1; 8 bases are shared with TRBD2. The CDR3 sequence is 15 residues long. The V segment lost 2 bases and the J segment 10 bases; nucleotides outside the gene matches: 11. CDR1 is SGHRS and CDR2 is YFSETQ in the germline V gene. The CDR3 protein is CASSLTAGGPGEQFF. The DNA for the CDR3 is TGCGCCAGCAGCTTAACGGCGGGAGGCCCCGGGGAGCAGTTCTTC.

Points on this clone: This same CDR3 is encoded by further DNA sequences in the sample. The rearrangement links TRBV7-3 to TRBJ2-2; TRBD1 matches at 8 bases. This CDR3 contains 14 residues. Germline CDR1 reads SGHTA; CDR2 reads FQGTGA. Trimming took 5 bases from V and 7 from J; bases not matched to a gene: 6. The CDR3 DNA follows: TGTGCCAGCAGCCGAGACAGGGGAGGCGGGGAGCTGTTTTTT. Translation: CASSRDRGGGELFF. Using reference TRBV7-3 and TRBJ2-2 for the parts outside the CDR3, the full variable domain is GAGVSQTPSNKVTEKGKYVELRCDPISGHTALYWYRQSLGQGPEFLIYFQGTGAADDSGLPNDRFFAVRPEGSVSTLKIQRTERGDSAVYLCASSRDRGGGELFFGEGSRLTVL.

There are a few counts of this clone. V and J are TRBV25-1 and TRBJ2-1; TRBD2 aligns across 8 bases. Looked up from germline, CDR1 is MGHDK and CDR2 is SYGVNS. The CDR3 is 16 residues long. With V trimmed by 2 bases and J by 5 bases, 8 bases remained unmatched. As DNA, the CDR3 is TGTGCCAGCAGTGAAGGCGGGGGGTCGGCCAACAATGAGCAGTTCTTC. As protein: CASSEGGGSANNEQFF.

The count of this clone is one. The junction does not match germline at one end; this may be a read error. The chain uses TRBV7-2 and TRBJ2-1; 12 bases fit TRBD2. Germline values: CDR1 SGHTA, CDR2 FQGNSA. The CDR3 runs to 15 residues. DNA of the CDR3: TGTGCCAGCAGCCTAGCGGGGGGGCCTTGGGATGAGCAGTTCTTC. This encodes CASSLAGGPWDEQFF. The entire variable domain, with the rest obtained from reference TRBV7-2 and TRBJ2-1, is as follows: GAGVSQSPSNKVTEKGKDVELRCDPISGHTALYWYRQSLGQGLEFLIYFQGNSAPDKSGLPSDRFSAERTGGSVSTLTIQRTQQEDSAVYLCASSLAGGPWDEQFFGPGTRLTVL.

CDR3 sequence: CASSLSGQGGEKLFF. DNA for the CDR3: TGCGCCAGCAGCTTGTCCGGCCAGGGGGGTGAAAAACTGTTTTTT. The chain uses TRBV5-1 and TRBJ1-4, with TRBD1 identical over 7 bases. The CDR3 runs 15 residues. Looked up from germline, CDR1 is SGHRS and CDR2 is YFSETQ. Losses at the gene ends were 1 base for V and 7 bases for J; bases not matched to a gene: 7.

In this sample, this clone turned up a few times. CDR3 in DNA: TGTGCCAGCAGAAACGGACAGCATTACGAGCAGTACTTC. Its translation is CASRNGQHYEQYF. The chain couples TRBV6-5 to TRBJ2-7, with a tentative D call TRBD1 (6 bases). Germline CDR1 reads MNHEY; CDR2 reads SVGAGI. The CDR3 loop spans 13 amino acids. V lost 6 bases and J lost 4, with 13 bases in between.

Only a few counts were recorded for this clone. The V gene is TRBV7-2, the J gene TRBJ2-6, with D unclear. Trimming shortened V by 6 bases and J by 12 bases, and 12 bases separated the two germline ends. Germline V gives CDR1 SGHTA, CDR2 FQGNSA. This CDR3 contains 12 residues. CDR3 bases: TGTGCCAGCAGACCCCCCTGGCCCGTCCTGACTTTC. Protein sequence: CASRPPWPVLTF. Complete variable domain (other parts from reference TRBV7-2 and TRBJ2-6): GAGVSQSPSNKVTEKGKDVELRCDPISGHTALYWYRQSLGQGLEFLIYFQGNSAPDKSGLPSDRFSAERTGGSVSTLTIQRTQQEDSAVYLCASRPPWPVLTFGAGSRLTVL.

CDR3 loop: CASSSHQQGVDTGELFF. CDR3 nucleotide sequence: TGTGCCAGCAGTTCCCATCAACAGGGAGTTGACACCGGGGAGCTGTTTTTT. The chain is built from TRBV27 and TRBJ2-2; D possibly corresponds to TRBD1 (6 bases). This CDR3 spans 17 amino acids. Germline CDR1 MNHEY, CDR2 SMNVEV (reference sequence). V was pared by 4 bases and J by 3 bases, with 18 bases between.

The V call is TRBV7-2, the J call TRBJ1-5, with 9 bases that match TRBD1. Germline V gene lookup returns CDR1 SGHTA and CDR2 FQGNSA. Unmatched junction bases numbered 5, after V lost 1 base and J lost 7 bases. The CDR3 sequence is 15 residues long. CDR3 region: CASSLGDRELQPQHF. CDR3 coding DNA: TGTGCCAGCAGCTTAGGGGACAGGGAGTTGCAGCCCCAGCATTTT.